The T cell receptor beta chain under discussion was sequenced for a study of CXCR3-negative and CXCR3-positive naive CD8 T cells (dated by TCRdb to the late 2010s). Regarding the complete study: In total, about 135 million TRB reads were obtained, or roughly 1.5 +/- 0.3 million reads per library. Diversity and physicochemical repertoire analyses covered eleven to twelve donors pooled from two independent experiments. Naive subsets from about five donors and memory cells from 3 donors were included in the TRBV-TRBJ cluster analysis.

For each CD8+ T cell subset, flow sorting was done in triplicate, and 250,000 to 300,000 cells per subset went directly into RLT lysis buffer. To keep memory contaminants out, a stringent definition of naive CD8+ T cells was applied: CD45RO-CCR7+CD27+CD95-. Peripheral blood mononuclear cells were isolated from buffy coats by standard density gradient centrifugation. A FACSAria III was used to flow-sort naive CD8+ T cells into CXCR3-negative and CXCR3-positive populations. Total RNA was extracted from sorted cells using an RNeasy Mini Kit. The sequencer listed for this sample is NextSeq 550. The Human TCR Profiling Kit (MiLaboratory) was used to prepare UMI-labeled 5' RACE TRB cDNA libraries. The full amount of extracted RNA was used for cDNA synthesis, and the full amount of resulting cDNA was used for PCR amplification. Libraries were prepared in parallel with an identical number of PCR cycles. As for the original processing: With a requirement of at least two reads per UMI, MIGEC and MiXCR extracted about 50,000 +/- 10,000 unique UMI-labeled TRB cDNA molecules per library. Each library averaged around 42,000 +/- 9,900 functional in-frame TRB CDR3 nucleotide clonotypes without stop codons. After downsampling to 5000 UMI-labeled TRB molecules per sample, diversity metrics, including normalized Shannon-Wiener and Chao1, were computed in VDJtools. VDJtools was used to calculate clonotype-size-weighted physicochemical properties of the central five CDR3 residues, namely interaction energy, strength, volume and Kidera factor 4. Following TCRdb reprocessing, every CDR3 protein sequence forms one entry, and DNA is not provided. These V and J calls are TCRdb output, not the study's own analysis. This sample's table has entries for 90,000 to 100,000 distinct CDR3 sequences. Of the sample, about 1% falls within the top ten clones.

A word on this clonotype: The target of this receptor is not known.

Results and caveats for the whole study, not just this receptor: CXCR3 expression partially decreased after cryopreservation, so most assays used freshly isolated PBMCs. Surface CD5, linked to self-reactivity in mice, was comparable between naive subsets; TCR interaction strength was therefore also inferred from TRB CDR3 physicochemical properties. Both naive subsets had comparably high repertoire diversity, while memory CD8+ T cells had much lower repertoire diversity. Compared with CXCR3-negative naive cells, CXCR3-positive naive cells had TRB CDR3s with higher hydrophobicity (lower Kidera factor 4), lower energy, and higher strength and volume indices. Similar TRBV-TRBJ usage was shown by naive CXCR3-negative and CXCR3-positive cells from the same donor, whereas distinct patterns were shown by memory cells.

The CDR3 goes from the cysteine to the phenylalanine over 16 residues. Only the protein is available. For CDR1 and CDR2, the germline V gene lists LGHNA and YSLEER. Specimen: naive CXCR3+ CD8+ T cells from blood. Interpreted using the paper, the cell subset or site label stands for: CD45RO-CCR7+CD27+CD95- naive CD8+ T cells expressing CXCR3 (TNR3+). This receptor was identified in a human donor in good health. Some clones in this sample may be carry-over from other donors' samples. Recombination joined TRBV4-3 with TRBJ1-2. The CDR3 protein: CASSQERSLVDYGYTF.